A single sample gave rise to the 20 T cell receptor beta chains below, sequenced in a study of naive and memory T cell subsets. The beta constant-region primer was an equimolar mix of two oligonucleotides covering TRBC1 and TRBC2. TCRdb re-analysed the UMI-ligation and nested PCR reads in MiXCR, keeping a single row per CDR3 protein. The sample consists of 140,000 to 150,000 distinct CDR3 sequences, about 18% of them appearing once. The sample taken for sequencing was naive CD4+ T cells from blood. These receptors all stem from a human donor in good health.

This clonotype was counted only a few times. The chain joins TRBV6-2 or TRBV6-3 to TRBJ1-2; tentative D call: TRBD1 (5 bases). Per germline, CDR1 MNHEY and CDR2 SVGEGT. V lost 0 bases to trimming and J lost 4 bases, with 12 bases between them. This CDR3 is 15 amino acids long. CDR3 sequence (DNA): TGTGCCAGCAGTTACTCGACTCCTGACAGCTATGGCTACACCTTC. Protein sequence: CASSYSTPDSYGYTF.

The chain combines TRBV24-1 with TRBJ2-5; D remains ambiguous. Germline V gene data show CDR1 as KGHDR and CDR2 as SFDVKD. This CDR3 has 12 amino acids. Trimming pared 3 bases from V and 4 bases from J, leaving 5 bases between. In DNA, the CDR3 is TGTGCCACCAGTGATGAAGGAGAGACCCAGTACTTC. The encoded protein is CATSDEGETQYF.

This clonotype has just one count. The rearrangement joins TRBV20-1 to TRBJ1-5; no clear D. The germline V gene encodes CDR1 DFQATT and CDR2 SNEGSKA (reference sequence). Trimming cost V 1 base and J 1 base, with 17 bases left between them. The CDR3 contains 17 residues. CDR3 nucleotides: TGCAGTGCTAGAGCCCCCCGGGGATTGGGGAGCAATCAGCCCCAGCATTTT. Translated: CSARAPRGLGSNQPQHF.

This rearrangement joins TRBV20-1 to TRBJ2-7, with 8 bases lining up with TRBD2. The CDR3 has 14 amino acids. Germline assignment: CDR1 DFQATT and CDR2 SNEGSKA (reference sequence). V lost 0 bases, J lost 5 bases, and 6 bases stayed unmatched. CDR3 bases: TGCAGTGCTAGAGACGGGAGGGCCGCCAACGAGCAGTACTTC. Translated: CSARDGRAANEQYF.

The V call is TRBV3-1, the J call TRBJ1-5; D unresolved. Germline values: CDR1 LGHDT, CDR2 YNNKEL (reference sequence). The V end was cut by 1 base, the J end by 7 bases, with 11 bases between. CDR3 size: 14 residues. The CDR3 loop reads CASSQGSGIQPQHF. DNA for the CDR3: TGTGCCAGCAGCCAAGGTTCGGGGATCCAGCCCCAGCATTTT.

This clonotype was seen a single time. The V and J genes are TRBV28 and TRBJ2-7; 11 bases map to TRBD2. The CDR3 is 15 residues long. Per germline, CDR1 MDHEN and CDR2 SYDVKM. V shed 6 bases and J 4 bases; nucleotides not matched to a gene: 8. CDR3 bases: TGTGCCAGCAGGATGCAACTAGCGGGAGTTTACGAGCAGTACTTC. Amino acids: CASRMQLAGVYEQYF.

This clonotype turned up a few times. The chain carries TRBV5-6 and TRBJ1-4; D unresolved. The CDR3 spans 12 residues. The V gene's germline CDR1 is SGHDT and CDR2 YYEEEE. Trimming took 7 bases from V and 4 from J, leaving 8 bases between them. In DNA form, the CDR3 reads TGTGCCAGCGGTCAGTTTAATGAAAAACTGTTTTTT. Amino acid sequence: CASGQFNEKLFF.

In this sample, this clonotype turned up a few times. The chain combines TRBV6-2 or TRBV6-3 with TRBJ2-1; D is unclear. Trimming cost V 2 bases and J 10 bases, with 6 bases left between them. Germline assignment: CDR1 MNHEY and CDR2 SVGEGT. This CDR3 contains 11 residues. DNA for the CDR3: TGTGCCAGCAGTTACGTTGGGGAGCAGTTCTTC. This gives the protein CASSYVGEQFF.

The genes are TRBV7-9 and TRBJ2-1; D is perhaps TRBD2 (5 bases). CDR1 and CDR2 from the germline V gene are SEHNR and FQNEAQ (reference sequence). The CDR3 has 14 residues. Trimming removed 0 bases at V and 7 bases at J, with 10 bases between. CDR3 DNA sequence: TGTGCCAGCAGCTTAGCGGGAGTATCAAATGAGCAGTTCTTC. This encodes CASSLAGVSNEQFF.

V and J are TRBV20-1 and TRBJ2-5; no definite D call. CDR1 and CDR2 (germline): DFQATT, SNEGSKA (reference sequence). V was cut by 6 bases and J by 6 bases, with 20 bases left in between. This CDR3 comprises 14 residues. CDR3 sequence (DNA): TGCAGTGCCCACACCCCGGGCCCTATGAAGACCCAGTACTTC. Translation: CSAHTPGPMKTQYF.

This clonotype showed up just a few times. This chain joins TRBV9 and TRBJ2-3; 8 nucleotides align to TRBD2. The CDR3 totals 13 residues. The germline CDR1 and CDR2 sequences are SGDLS and YYNGEE. J gave up 3 bases and V 4 bases, and 1 base lay outside the gene matches. The CDR3 DNA reads TGTGCCAGCAGCCGGGGGGGGACAGATACGCAGTATTTT. Its protein is CASSRGGTDTQYF.

This clonotype has a handful of counts. The V gene is TRBV30, the J gene TRBJ1-5, with D possibly being TRBD1 (6 bases). V lost 7 bases, J lost 7 bases, and 14 bases lay in between. The CDR3 runs to 12 residues. CDR1 is GTSNPN and CDR2 is SVGIG in the germline V gene (reference sequence). The CDR3 region is CAFGGQSQPQHF. Written as DNA, the CDR3 is TGTGCCTTCGGGGGGCAGTCACAGCCCCAGCATTTT.

In its sample, this clonotype was seen a few times. This sequence joins TRBV20-1 and TRBJ2-3; TRBD2 aligns across 9 bases. The CDR3 sequence is 15 residues long. Trimming cost V 6 bases and J 4 bases; bases outside gene matches: 11. The germline gives CDR1 DFQATT, CDR2 SNEGSKA (reference sequence). Here the CDR3 reads CSAIKGSGSADTQYF. The CDR3 DNA sequence: TGCAGTGCCATCAAGGGTAGCGGGAGTGCAGATACGCAGTATTTT.

The chain couples TRBV27 to TRBJ1-5; no clear D. The CDR3 spans 15 residues. V was pared by 2 bases and J by 0 bases, with 8 bases between. The germline V gene has CDR1 MNHEY and CDR2 SMNVEV (reference sequence). In DNA, the CDR3 is TGTGCCAGCAGTTTAGTGGGAGCTAGCAATCAGCCCCAGCATTTT. Translated: CASSLVGASNQPQHF.

This clonotype was seen only a few times. The rearrangement uses TRBV20-1 and TRBJ2-3, with 8 bases identical to TRBD2. Trimming at V came to 0 bases and at J to 1 base, leaving 9 bases not matched to a gene. Germline CDR1 and CDR2: DFQATT and SNEGSKA (reference sequence). The CDR3 totals 17 residues. The CDR3 bases are TGCAGTGCTAGAGAAGTAGTGATGCGGGAGGGCACAGATACGCAGTATTTT. It yields the protein CSAREVVMREGTDTQYF.

This clonotype turned up a few times. The gene calls are TRBV20-1 and TRBJ2-7; weak D call: TRBD1 (5 bases). V lost 2 bases, J lost 4 bases, and 12 bases lay in between. This CDR3 has 13 amino acids. Germline assignment: CDR1 DFQATT and CDR2 SNEGSKA (reference sequence). The chain's CDR3 is CSARRPTVYEQYF. CDR3 nucleotide sequence: TGCAGTGCTAGAAGGCCGACAGTATACGAGCAGTACTTC.

A few counts support this clonotype. The chain combines TRBV7-2 with TRBJ1-6; D is possibly TRBD1 (5 bases). Germline CDR1 is SGHTA and CDR2 is FQGNSA. With 4 bases removed from V and 7 bases from J, the gap between germline ends came to 14 bases. This CDR3 spans 15 amino acids. CDR3 coding DNA: TGTGCCAGCAGCTCGCGACAGAACTTCAATTCACCCCTCCACTTT. It is translated as CASSSRQNFNSPLHF.

This clonotype was counted only a few times. The rearrangement joins TRBV20-1 to TRBJ1-1; perhaps TRBD1 as D (6 bases). The CDR3 runs 14 residues. The germline V gene has CDR1 DFQATT and CDR2 SNEGSKA (reference sequence). V was shortened by 3 bases and J by 1 base, with 12 bases between the two germline ends. In DNA, the CDR3 is TGCAGTGCTAGCACCCACAGGGAGAACACTGAAGCTTTCTTT. Its protein is CSASTHRENTEAFF.

The V call is TRBV6-5, the J call TRBJ2-7, with D perhaps matching TRBD2 (6 bases). The V and J ends lost 6 bases and 5 bases respectively, with 17 bases between them. CDR1 and CDR2 from the germline V gene are MNHEY and SVGAGI. There are 14 residues in the CDR3. The CDR3 loop is CASRSTGGPNEQYF. CDR3 DNA: TGTGCCAGCAGATCAACAGGAGGGCCCAACGAGCAGTACTTC.

This clonotype was found many times. This chain joins TRBV7-2 and TRBJ2-5; no clear D. This CDR3 is 13 amino acids long. Germline-derived CDR1 and CDR2 are SGHTA and FQGNSA. V lost 5 bases, J lost 1 base, and 8 bases lay in between. The CDR3 region is CASSRRIQETQYF. CDR3 sequence (DNA): TGTGCCAGCAGCCGGAGAATCCAAGAGACCCAGTACTTC.